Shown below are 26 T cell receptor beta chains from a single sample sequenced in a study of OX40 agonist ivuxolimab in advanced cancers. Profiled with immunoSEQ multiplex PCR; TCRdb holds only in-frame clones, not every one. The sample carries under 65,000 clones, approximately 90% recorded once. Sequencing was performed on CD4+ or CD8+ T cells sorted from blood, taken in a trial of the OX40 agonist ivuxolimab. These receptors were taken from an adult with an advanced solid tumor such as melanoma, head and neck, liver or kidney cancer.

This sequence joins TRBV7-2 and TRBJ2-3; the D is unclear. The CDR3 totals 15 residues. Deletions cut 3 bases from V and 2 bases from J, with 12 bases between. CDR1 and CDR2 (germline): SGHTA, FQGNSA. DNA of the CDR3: TGTGCCAGCAGCTTCGGGCCCGCGGACACAGATACGCAGTATTTT. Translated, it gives CASSFGPADTDTQYF.

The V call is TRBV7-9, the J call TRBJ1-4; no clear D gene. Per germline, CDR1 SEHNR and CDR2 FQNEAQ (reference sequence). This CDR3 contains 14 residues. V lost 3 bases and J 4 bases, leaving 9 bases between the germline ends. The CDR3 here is CASSLRKGNEKLFF. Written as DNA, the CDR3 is TGTGCCAGCAGCTTGCGGAAGGGTAATGAAAAACTGTTTTTT.

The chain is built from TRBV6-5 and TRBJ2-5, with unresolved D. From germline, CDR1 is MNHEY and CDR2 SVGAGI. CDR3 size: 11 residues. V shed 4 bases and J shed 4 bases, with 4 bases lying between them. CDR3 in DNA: TGTGCCAGCAGTTTTCTAGAGACCCAGTACTTC. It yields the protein CASSFLETQYF.

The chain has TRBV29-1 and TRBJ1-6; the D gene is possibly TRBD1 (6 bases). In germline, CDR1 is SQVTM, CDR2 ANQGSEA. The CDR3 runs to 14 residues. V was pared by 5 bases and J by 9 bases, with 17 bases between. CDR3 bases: TGCAGCGTTAAGGTGGGGGGCCGGGGTTCACCCCTCCACTTT. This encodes CSVKVGGRGSPLHF.

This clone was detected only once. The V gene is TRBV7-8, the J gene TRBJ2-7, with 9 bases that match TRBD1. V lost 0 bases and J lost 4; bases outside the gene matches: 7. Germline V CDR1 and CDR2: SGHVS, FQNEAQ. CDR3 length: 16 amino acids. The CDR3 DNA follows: TGTGCCAGCAGCTTAGCGGGGACAGGGAAAACTTACGAGCAGTACTTC. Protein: CASSLAGTGKTYEQYF.

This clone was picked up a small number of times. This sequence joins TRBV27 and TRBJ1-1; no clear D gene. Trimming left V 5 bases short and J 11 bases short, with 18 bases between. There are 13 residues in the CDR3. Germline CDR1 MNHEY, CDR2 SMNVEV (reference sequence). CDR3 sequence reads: CASSIPQASVAFF. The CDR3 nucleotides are TGTGCCAGCAGTATACCTCAGGCTTCTGTCGCTTTCTTT.

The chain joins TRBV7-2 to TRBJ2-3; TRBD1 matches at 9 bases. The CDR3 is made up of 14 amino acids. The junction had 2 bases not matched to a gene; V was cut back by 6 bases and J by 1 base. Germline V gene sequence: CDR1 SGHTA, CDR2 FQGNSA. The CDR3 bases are TGTGCCAGCAGGAGGACAGGGGGCACAGATACGCAGTATTTT. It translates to CASRRTGGTDTQYF.

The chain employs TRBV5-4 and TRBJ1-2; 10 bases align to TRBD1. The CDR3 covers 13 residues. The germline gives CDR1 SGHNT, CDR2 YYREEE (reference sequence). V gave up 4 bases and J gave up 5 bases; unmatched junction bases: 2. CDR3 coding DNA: TGTGCCAGCAGCCCGGACAGGGGGTATGGCTACACCTTC. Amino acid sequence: CASSPDRGYGYTF.

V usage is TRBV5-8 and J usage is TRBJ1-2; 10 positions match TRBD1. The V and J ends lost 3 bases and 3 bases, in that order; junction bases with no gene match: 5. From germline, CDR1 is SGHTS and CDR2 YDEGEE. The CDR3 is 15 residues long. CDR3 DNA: TGTGCCAGCAGCTCGCCGGGACAGGGGTACTATGGCTACACCTTC. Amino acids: CASSSPGQGYYGYTF.

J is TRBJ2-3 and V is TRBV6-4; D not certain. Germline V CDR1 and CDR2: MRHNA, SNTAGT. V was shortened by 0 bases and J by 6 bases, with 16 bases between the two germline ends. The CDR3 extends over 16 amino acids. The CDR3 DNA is TGTGCCAGCAGTGACTCTGTGCCACCGACCCCCGATACGCAGTATTTT. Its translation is CASSDSVPPTPDTQYF.

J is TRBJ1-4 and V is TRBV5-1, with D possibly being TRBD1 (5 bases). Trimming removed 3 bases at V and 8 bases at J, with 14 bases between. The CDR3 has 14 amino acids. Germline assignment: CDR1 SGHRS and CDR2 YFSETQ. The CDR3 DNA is TGCGCCAGCAGCTACGGGGCCGCCGGAGAAAAACTGTTTTTT. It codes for CASSYGAAGEKLFF.

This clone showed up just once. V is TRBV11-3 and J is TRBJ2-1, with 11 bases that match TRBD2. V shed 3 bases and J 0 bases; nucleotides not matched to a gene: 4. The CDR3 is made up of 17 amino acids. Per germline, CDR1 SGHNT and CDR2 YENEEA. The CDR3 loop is CASSFAGTSGSYNEQFF. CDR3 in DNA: TGTGCCAGCAGCTTTGCCGGGACTAGCGGCTCCTACAATGAGCAGTTCTTC.

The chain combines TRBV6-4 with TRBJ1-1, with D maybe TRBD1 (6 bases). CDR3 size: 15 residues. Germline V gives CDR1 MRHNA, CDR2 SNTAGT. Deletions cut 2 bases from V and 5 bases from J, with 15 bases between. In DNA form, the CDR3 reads TGTGCCAGCAGTGACGTAGGGGGGATCGGTACTGAAGCTTTCTTT. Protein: CASSDVGGIGTEAFF.

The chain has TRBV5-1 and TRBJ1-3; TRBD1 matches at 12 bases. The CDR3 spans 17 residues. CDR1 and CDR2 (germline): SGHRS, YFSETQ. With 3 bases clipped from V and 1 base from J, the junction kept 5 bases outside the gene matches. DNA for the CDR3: TGCGCCAGCAGCTCGGGACAGGGGGCACGGTCTGGAAACACCATATATTTT. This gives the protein CASSSGQGARSGNTIYF.

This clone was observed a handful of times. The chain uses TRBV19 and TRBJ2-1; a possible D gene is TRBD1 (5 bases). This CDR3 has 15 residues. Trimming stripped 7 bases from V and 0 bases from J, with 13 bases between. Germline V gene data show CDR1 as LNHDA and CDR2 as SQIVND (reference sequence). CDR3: CASNVQGISYNEQFF. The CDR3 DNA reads TGTGCCAGTAATGTTCAGGGAATCTCCTACAATGAGCAGTTCTTC.

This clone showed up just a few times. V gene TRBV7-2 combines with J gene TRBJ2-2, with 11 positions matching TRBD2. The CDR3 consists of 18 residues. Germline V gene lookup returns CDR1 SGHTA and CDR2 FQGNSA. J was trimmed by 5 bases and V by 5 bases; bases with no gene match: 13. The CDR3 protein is CASSPRLAGGIGTGELFF. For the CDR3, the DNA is TGTGCCAGCAGCCCGCGATTAGCGGGAGGGATAGGAACCGGGGAGCTGTTTTTT.

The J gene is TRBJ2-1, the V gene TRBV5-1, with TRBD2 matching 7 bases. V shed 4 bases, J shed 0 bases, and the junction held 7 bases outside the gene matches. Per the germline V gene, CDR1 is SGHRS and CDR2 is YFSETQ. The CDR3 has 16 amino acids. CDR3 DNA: TGCGCCAGCAGCGTGACTAGCTGGAGCTCCTACAATGAGCAGTTCTTC. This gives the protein CASSVTSWSSYNEQFF.

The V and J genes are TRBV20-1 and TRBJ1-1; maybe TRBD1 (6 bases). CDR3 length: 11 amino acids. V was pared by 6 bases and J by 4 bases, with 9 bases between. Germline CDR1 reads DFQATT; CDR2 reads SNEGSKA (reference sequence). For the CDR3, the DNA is TGCAGTGCCGAAGGGGGCACTGAAGCTTTCTTT. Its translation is CSAEGGTEAFF.

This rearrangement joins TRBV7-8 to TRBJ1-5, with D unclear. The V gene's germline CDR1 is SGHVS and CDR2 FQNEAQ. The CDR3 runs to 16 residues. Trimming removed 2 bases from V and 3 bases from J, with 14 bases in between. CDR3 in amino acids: CASSLSTFNNNQPQHF. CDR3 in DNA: TGTGCCAGCAGCTTATCGACCTTTAATAACAATCAGCCCCAGCATTTT.

CDR3 nucleotide sequence: TGTGCCAGCACCAGCGGGTCCTACGAGCAGTACTTC. The encoded protein is CASTSGSYEQYF. The V and J genes are TRBV2 and TRBJ2-5; TRBD2 might be the D (6 bases). The better agreement between TRBJ2-7 and the DNA end casts doubt on the J call. The germline V gene encodes CDR1 SNHLY and CDR2 FYNNEI. The CDR3 loop spans 12 amino acids.

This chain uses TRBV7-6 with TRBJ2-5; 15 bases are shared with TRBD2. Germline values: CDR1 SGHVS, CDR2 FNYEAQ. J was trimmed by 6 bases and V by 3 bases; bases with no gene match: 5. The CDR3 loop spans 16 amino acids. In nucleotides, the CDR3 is TGTGCCAGCAGCTTCGGACTAGCGGGAGGGCAAAAGACCCAGTACTTC. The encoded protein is CASSFGLAGGQKTQYF.

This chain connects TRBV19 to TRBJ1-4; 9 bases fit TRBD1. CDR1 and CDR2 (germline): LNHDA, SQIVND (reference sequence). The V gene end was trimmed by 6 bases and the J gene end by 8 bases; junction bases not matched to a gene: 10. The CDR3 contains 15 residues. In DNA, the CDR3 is TGTGCCAGTAGCCACTCGGGACAGGGTGAGGAAAAACTGTTTTTT. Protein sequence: CASSHSGQGEEKLFF.

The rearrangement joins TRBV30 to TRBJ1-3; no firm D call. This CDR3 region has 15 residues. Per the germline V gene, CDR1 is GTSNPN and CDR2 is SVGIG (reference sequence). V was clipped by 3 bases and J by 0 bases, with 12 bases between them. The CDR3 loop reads CAWSATSDSGNTIYF. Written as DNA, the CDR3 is TGTGCCTGGAGCGCAACCAGTGACTCTGGAAACACCATATATTTT. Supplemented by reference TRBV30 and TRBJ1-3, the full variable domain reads SQTIHQWPATLVQPVGSPLSLECTVEGTSNPNLYWYRQAAGRGLQLLFYSVGIGQISSEVPQNLSASRPQDRQFILSSKKLLLSDSGFYLCAWSATSDSGNTIYFGEGSWLTVV.

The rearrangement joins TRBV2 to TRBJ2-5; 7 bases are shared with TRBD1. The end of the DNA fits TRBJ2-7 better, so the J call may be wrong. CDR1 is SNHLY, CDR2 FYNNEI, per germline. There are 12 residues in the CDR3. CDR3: CASRTGFYEQYF. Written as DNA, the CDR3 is TGTGCCAGCAGGACAGGGTTCTACGAGCAGTACTTC.

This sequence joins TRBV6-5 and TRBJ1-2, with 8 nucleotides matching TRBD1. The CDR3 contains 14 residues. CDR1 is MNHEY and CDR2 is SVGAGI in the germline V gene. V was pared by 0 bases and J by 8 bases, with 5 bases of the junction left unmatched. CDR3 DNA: TGTGCCAGCAGTTACTCGACAGGGGCAGGCGGCTACACCTTC. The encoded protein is CASSYSTGAGGYTF.

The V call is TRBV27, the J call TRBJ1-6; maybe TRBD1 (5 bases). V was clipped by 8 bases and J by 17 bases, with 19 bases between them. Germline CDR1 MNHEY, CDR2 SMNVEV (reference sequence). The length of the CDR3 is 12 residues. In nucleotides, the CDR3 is TGTGCCAGCTCTTTACCCCAGGGCCCCTTCCACTTT. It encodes CASSLPQGPFHF.